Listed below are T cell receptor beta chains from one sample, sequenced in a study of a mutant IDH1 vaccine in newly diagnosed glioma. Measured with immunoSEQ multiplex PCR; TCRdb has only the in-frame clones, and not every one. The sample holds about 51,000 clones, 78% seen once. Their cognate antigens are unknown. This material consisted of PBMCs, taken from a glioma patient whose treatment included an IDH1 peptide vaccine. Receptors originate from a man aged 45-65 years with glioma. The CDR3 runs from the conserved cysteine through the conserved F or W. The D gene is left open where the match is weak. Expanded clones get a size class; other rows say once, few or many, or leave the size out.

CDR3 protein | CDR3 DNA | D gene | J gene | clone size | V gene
CAWSNRIFMNTEAFF | TGTGCCTGGAGTAATAGGATTTTCATGAACACTGAAGCTTTCTTT | . | TRBJ1-1 | few | TRBV30
CASRWGGLAGGLQFF | TGTGCCAGCAGATGGGGGGGACTAGCGGGGGGGCTGCAGTTCTTC | TRBD2 | TRBJ2-1 | . | TRBV2
CATRYWVDTGELFF | TGCGCCACCCGCTATTGGGTTGACACCGGGGAGCTGTTTTTT | . | TRBJ2-2 | . | TRBV5-1
CASSPGHYQPQHF | TGTGCCAGCAGCCCGGGTCATTATCAGCCCCAGCATTTT | . | TRBJ1-5 | . | TRBV7-9
CASSEPGGNTIYF | TGTGCCAGCAGTGAACCCGGAGGAAACACCATATATTTT | . | TRBJ1-3 | . | TRBV25-1
CASSVDREDTQYF | TGTGCCAGCAGCGTAGACCGCGAGGATACGCAGTATTTT | . | TRBJ2-3 | . | TRBV9
CASSLGTSGGDEQFF | TGTGCCAGCAGCCTTGGGACTAGCGGGGGGGATGAGCAGTTCTTC | TRBD2 | TRBJ2-1 | . | TRBV7-9
CASIGGDYEQYF | TGTGCCAGCATTGGGGGGGACTACGAGCAGTACTTC | TRBD2 | TRBJ2-7 | once | TRBV2
CASSPDRVDGYTF | TGTGCCAGCAGCCCTGACAGGGTGGACGGCTACACCTTC | TRBD1 | TRBJ1-2 | . | TRBV7-9
CASSPYWTGDYGYTF | TGCGCCAGCAGCCCGTATTGGACAGGGGACTATGGCTACACCTTC | TRBD1 | TRBJ1-2 | . | TRBV4-1
CAISEAGGAPHEQFF | TGTGCCATCAGTGAGGCCGGGGGGGCCCCTCATGAGCAGTTCTTC | TRBD2 | TRBJ2-1 | once | TRBV10-3
CASSGGGDTYEQYF | TGTGCCAGCAGCGGTGGCGGAGATACCTACGAGCAGTACTTC | . | TRBJ2-7 | . | TRBV9
CASSQGAGGPVNEQFF | TGTGCCAGCAGCCAGGGTGCGGGGGGGCCGGTAAATGAGCAGTTCTTC | TRBD2 | TRBJ2-1 | . | TRBV4-2
CASFEGVPNEQFF | TGTGCCAGCTTCGAGGGGGTACCCAATGAGCAGTTCTTC | . | TRBJ2-1 | . | TRBV2
CAISESKTGRNEKLFF | TGTGCCATCAGTGAGTCGAAGACCGGGAGGAATGAAAAACTGTTTTTT | . | TRBJ1-4 | . | TRBV10-3
CASSLGNSGDTIYF | TGTGCCAGCAGCTTGGGGAACAGCGGGGACACCATATATTTT | . | TRBJ1-3 | . | TRBV5-5
CASSLARSIGPDF | TGTGCCAGCAGCTTAGCTAGGTCCATCGGTCCGGACTTC | . | TRBJ2-7 | . | TRBV7-2
CTSSHTSWQATEAFF | TGCACCAGCAGCCATACCTCCTGGCAGGCCACTGAAGCTTTCTTT | . | TRBJ1-1 | . | TRBV1
CASSYRGQENTIYF | TGTGCCAGCAGTTACAGGGGGCAAGAAAACACCATATATTTT | TRBD1 | TRBJ1-3 | . | TRBV2
CASSRDWFYEQYF | TGTGCCAGCAGCCGGGACTGGTTTTACGAGCAGTACTTC | . | TRBJ2-7 | . | TRBV7-2
CASSVLGQGALGEQFF | TGTGCCAGCAGCGTATTGGGACAGGGGGCTTTAGGTGAGCAGTTCTTC | TRBD1 | TRBJ2-1 | . | TRBV9
CASSRATVTFTEAFF | TGTGCCAGCTCACGCGCAACAGTTACCTTCACTGAAGCTTTCTTT | . | TRBJ1-1 | . | TRBV18
CASSPRTETDTQYF | TGCGCCAGCAGCCCCCGGACAGAGACAGATACGCAGTATTTT | . | TRBJ2-3 | . | TRBV5-1